This T cell receptor beta chain appears in the sequencing data of a study of response to subunit inactivated influenza vaccine. Study outcomes and limitations: New T cells are recruited in small numbers by each seasonal influenza vaccination, according to the authors' suggestion.

About this clonotype itself: Antigen: not known.

The CDR3 extends over 15 amino acids. The V gene end was trimmed by 6 bases and the J gene end by 4 bases; junction bases not matched to a gene: 9. CDR1 and CDR2 (germline): SEHNR, FQNEAQ (reference sequence). TCRdb reprocessed the RT-PCR reads with MiXCR, giving one entry per CDR3 protein. The sample shows roughly 290,000 distinct CDR3 sequences, 21% of them seen only once. The specimen was PBMCs from blood, collected around 22 months after vaccination. This chain joins TRBV7-9 and TRBJ2-3; TRBD2 matches at 8 bases. The sequence was obtained from a man aged 50 to 69 who received an inactivated influenza vaccine. CDR3 protein: CASRPLAGSADTQYF. The CDR3 DNA follows: TGTGCCAGCAGGCCTTTAGCGGGGAGTGCAGATACGCAGTATTTT.